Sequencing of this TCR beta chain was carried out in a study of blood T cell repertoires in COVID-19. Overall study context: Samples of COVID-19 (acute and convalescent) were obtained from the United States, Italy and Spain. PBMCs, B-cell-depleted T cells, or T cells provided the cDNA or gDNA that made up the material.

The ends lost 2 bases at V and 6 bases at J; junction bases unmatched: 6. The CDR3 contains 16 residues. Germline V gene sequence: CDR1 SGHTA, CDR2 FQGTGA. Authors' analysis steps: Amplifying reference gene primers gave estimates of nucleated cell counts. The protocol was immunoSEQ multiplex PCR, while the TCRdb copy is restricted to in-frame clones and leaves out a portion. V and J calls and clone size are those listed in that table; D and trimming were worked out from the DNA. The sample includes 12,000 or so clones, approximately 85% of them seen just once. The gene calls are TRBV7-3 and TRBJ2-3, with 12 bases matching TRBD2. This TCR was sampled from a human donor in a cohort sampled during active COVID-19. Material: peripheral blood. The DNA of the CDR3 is TGTGCCAGCAGCTTAGACCCTAGCGGGAGGGCTGATACGCAGTATTTT. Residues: CASSLDPSGRADTQYF.